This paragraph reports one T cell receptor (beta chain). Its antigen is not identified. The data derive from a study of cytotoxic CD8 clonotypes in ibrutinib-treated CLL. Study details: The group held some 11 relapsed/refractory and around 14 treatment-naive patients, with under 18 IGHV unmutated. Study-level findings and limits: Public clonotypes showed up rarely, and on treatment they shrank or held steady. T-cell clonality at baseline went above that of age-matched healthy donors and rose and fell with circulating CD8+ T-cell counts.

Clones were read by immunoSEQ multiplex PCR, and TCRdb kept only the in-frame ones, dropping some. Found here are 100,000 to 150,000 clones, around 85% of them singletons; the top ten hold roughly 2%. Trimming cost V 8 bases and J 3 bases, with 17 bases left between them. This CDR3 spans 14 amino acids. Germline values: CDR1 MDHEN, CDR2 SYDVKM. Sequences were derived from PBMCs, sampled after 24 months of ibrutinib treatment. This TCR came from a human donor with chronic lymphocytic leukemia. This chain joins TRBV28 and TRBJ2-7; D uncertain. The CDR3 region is CASLPQTIGYEQYF. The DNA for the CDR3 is TGTGCCAGCCTTCCTCAGACGATCGGCTACGAGCAGTACTTC.